The entry that follows covers one TCR beta chain sequence. Its antigen is currently unknown. This sample stems from a study of T cell responses to AZD1222 COVID-19 vaccine. For the study at large: Combined were second doses at about 4 or about 12 weeks. Findings of the study overall: Donors were chiefly white British, with a greater number of females, and clonal diversity was perhaps underestimated.

The assay was immunoSEQ multiplex PCR, and TCRdb's table has in-frame clones only and misses some. The table includes 150,000 to 200,000 clones, nearly 95% detected once. The CDR3 sequence is 15 residues long. From germline, CDR1 is MNHEY and CDR2 SVGAGI. V gave up 2 bases and J gave up 10 bases; unmatched junction bases: 7. The clonotype comes from an adult in good health. The input for sequencing was peripheral blood, taken on day 0 of AZD1222 vaccination. The rearrangement uses TRBV6-5 and TRBJ1-6; TRBD1 aligns across 8 bases. The CDR3 region has the DNA TGTGCCAGCAGTTACACGACAGGGGCAGTCTCACCCCTCCACTTT. Its translation is CASSYTTGAVSPLHF.